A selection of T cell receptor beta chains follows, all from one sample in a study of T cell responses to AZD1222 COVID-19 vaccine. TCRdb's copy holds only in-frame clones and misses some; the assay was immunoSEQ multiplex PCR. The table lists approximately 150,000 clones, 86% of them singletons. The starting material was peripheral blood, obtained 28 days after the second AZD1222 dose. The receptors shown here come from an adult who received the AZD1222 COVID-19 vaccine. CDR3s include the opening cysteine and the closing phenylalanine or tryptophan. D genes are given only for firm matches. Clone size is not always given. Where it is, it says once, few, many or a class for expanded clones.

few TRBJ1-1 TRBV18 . CASSPNVVSTTIGGDTEAFF TGTGCCAGCTCACCAAATGTAGTATCGACGACAATAGGGGGGGATACTGAAGCTTTCTTT
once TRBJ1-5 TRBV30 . CAWSPGRQPQHF TGTGCCTGGAGTCCGGGACGCCAGCCCCAGCATTTT
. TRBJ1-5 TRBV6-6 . CASTEPTDNQPQHF TGTGCCAGCACCGAGCCGACAGACAATCAGCCCCAGCATTTT
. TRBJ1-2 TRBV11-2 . CASSSVSWGAEGYTF TGTGCCAGCAGCTCCGTCTCATGGGGGGCGGAGGGCTACACCTTC
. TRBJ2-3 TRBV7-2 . CASSLGVYRTDTQYF TGTGCCAGCAGCTTAGGAGTATACCGCACAGATACGCAGTATTTT
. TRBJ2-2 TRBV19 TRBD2 CASSVVAGVPNTGELFF TGTGCCAGTAGTGTGGTAGCGGGAGTACCGAACACCGGGGAGCTGTTTTTT
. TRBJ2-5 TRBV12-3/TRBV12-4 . CASDTDPLLTQYF TGTGCCAGCGATACGGACCCACTACTGACCCAGTACTTC
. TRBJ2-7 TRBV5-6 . CASSLTEHYEQYF TGTGCCAGCAGCTTGACAGAACACTACGAGCAGTACTTC
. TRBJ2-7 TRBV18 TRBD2 CASSQQAGVSEQYF TGTGCCAGCTCACAACAAGCGGGAGTAAGCGAGCAGTACTTC
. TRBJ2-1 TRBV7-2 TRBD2 CASSPDGLAGVGEQFF TGTGCCAGCAGCCCCGATGGACTAGCCGGGGTCGGTGAGCAGTTCTTC
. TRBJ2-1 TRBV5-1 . CASSLATGSNEQFF TGCGCCAGCAGCTTGGCCACAGGGTCGAATGAGCAGTTCTTC
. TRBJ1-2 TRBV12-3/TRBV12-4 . CASSLEGNYGYTF TGTGCCAGCAGTTTAGAGGGTAACTATGGCTACACCTTC
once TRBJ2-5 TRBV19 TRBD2 CASNRGGEQETQYF TGTGCCAGTAACCGCGGGGGGGAGCAAGAGACCCAGTACTTC
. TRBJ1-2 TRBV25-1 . CASSGTGLLTNYGYTF TGTGCCAGCAGTGGGACGGGACTCCTAACAAACTATGGCTACACCTTC
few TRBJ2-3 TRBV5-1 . CASSFKEVTDTQYF TGCGCCAGCAGCTTCAAGGAGGTCACAGATACGCAGTATTTT
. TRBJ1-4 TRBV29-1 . CSVATNEKLFF TGCAGCGTCGCAACTAATGAAAAACTGTTTTTT
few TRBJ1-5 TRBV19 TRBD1 CASSILGTGYQPQHF TGTGCCAGTAGTATACTTGGGACAGGGTATCAGCCCCAGCATTTT
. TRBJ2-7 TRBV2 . CASSPNPGGIYEQYF TGTGCCAGCAGCCCAAACCCCGGGGGCATCTACGAGCAGTACTTC
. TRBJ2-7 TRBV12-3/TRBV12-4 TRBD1 CASSRGQSYEQYF TGTGCCAGCAGTCGGGGACAGAGCTACGAGCAGTACTTC
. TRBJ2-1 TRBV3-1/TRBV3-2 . CASSPTGLGNEQFF TGTGCCAGCAGCCCCACAGGGTTGGGCAATGAGCAGTTCTTC
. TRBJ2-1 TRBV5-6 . CASSPARSFSNEQFF TGTGCCAGCAGCCCCGCTAGATCTTTTTCGAATGAGCAGTTCTTC
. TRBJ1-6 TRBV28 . CASSLGRFTLHF TGTGCCAGCAGTTTAGGCAGATTTACCCTCCACTTT
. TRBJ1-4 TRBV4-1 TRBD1 CASSKGTGRLNEKLFF TGCGCCAGCAGCAAAGGGACAGGGCGACTTAATGAAAAACTGTTTTTT
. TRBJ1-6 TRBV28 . CASSLEPGSSSYNSPLHF TGTGCCAGCAGTTTGGAGCCAGGCTCCAGCTCCTATAATTCACCCCTCCACTTT
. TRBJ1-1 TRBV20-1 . CSARANTEAFF TGCAGTGCTAGAGCGAACACTGAAGCTTTCTTT
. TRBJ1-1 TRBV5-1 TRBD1 CASRAGGILTEAFF TGCGCCAGCAGGGCAGGGGGCATCTTGACTGAAGCTTTCTTT
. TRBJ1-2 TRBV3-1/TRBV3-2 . CASSHLVGGANYGYTF TGTGCCAGCAGCCATCTTGTGGGGGGAGCTAACTATGGCTACACCTTC
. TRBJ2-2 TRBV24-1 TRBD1 CATGRQGNTGELFF TGTGCCACCGGTAGACAGGGAAACACCGGGGAGCTGTTTTTT
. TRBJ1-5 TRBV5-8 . CASSLAEVGPQHF TGTGCCAGCAGCTTGGCCGAGGTAGGGCCCCAGCATTTT
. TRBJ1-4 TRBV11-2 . CASSLRRRANEKLFF TGTGCCAGCAGCTTACGACGGAGAGCGAATGAAAAACTGTTTTTT
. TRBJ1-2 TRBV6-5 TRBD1 CASTKTGSPNYGYTF TGTGCCAGCACGAAGACAGGGTCTCCTAACTATGGCTACACCTTC